Listed below are T cell receptor beta chains from one sample, sequenced in a study of PD-1 blockade in mismatch repair-deficient tumors. Method: immunoSEQ multiplex PCR; TCRdb's copy keeps in-frame clones and lacks some. The data hold 77,000 or so clones, with about four fifths observed a single time. The specimen was peripheral blood, collected 44 weeks after starting pembrolizumab. All receptors derive from an adult with mismatch repair-deficient cancer. The CDR3 runs from the conserved cysteine through the conserved F or W. The order of the fields is CDR3 protein, D gene, J gene, V gene. The D gene is left open where the match is weak.

CDR3aa: CASSLAGPPLGDTQYF; d_gene: .; j_gene: TRBJ2-3; v_gene: TRBV7-3
CDR3aa: CASSLGRDGEKLFF; d_gene: .; j_gene: TRBJ1-4; v_gene: TRBV11-2
CDR3aa: CASFRGGELFF; d_gene: .; j_gene: TRBJ2-2; v_gene: TRBV27
CDR3aa: CASSLLGPNTEAFF; d_gene: .; j_gene: TRBJ1-1; v_gene: TRBV5-1
CDR3aa: CASKVSGQGPKLNTEAFF; d_gene: TRBD1; j_gene: TRBJ1-1; v_gene: TRBV28
CDR3aa: CASSVEGTTYNEQFF; d_gene: TRBD2; j_gene: TRBJ2-1; v_gene: TRBV9
CDR3aa: CASSQDRQGKQFF; d_gene: TRBD1; j_gene: TRBJ2-1; v_gene: TRBV14
CDR3aa: CAWSGGLNEKLFF; d_gene: .; j_gene: TRBJ1-4; v_gene: TRBV30
CDR3aa: CATSRPDRPYEQYF; d_gene: .; j_gene: TRBJ2-7; v_gene: TRBV15
CDR3aa: CATGTDYEQYF; d_gene: TRBD1; j_gene: TRBJ2-7; v_gene: TRBV19
CDR3aa: CASSINSQETQYF; d_gene: .; j_gene: TRBJ2-5; v_gene: TRBV19
CDR3aa: CAWSLPGLNFYEQYF; d_gene: .; j_gene: TRBJ2-7; v_gene: TRBV30
CDR3aa: CASSLEGAVLYYEQYF; d_gene: .; j_gene: TRBJ2-7; v_gene: TRBV5-6
CDR3aa: CASSLAPRQVNTGELFF; d_gene: .; j_gene: TRBJ2-2; v_gene: TRBV11-2
CDR3aa: CASSSGANTEAFF; d_gene: .; j_gene: TRBJ1-1; v_gene: TRBV7-3
CDR3aa: CASSPRQGPGNYGYTF; d_gene: TRBD1; j_gene: TRBJ1-2; v_gene: TRBV7-9
CDR3aa: CASSVDRDRGSIQYF; d_gene: TRBD1; j_gene: TRBJ2-4; v_gene: TRBV9
CDR3aa: CASRQRAGGAYEQYF; d_gene: TRBD1; j_gene: TRBJ2-7; v_gene: TRBV19
CDR3aa: CASTGTGRTQYF; d_gene: TRBD1; j_gene: TRBJ2-5; v_gene: TRBV2
CDR3aa: CASSFLTPGVTHTEAFF; d_gene: .; j_gene: TRBJ1-1; v_gene: TRBV5-4
CDR3aa: CASSVGQTLAPGYTF; d_gene: .; j_gene: TRBJ1-2; v_gene: TRBV2